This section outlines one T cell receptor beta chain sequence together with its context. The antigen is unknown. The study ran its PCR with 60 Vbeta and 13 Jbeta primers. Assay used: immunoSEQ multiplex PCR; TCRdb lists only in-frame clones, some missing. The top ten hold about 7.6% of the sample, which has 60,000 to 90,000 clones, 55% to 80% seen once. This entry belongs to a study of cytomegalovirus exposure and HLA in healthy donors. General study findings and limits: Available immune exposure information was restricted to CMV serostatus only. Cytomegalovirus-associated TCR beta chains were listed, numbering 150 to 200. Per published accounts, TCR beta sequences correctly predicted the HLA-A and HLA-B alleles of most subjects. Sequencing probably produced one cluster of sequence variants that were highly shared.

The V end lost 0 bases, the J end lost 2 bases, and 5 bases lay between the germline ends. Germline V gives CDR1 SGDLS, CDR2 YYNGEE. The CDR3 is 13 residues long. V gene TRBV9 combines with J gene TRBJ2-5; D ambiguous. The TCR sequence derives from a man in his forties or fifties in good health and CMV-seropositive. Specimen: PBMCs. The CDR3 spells CASSVGGQETQYF. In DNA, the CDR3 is TGTGCCAGCAGCGTAGGAGGTCAAGAGACCCAGTACTTC.